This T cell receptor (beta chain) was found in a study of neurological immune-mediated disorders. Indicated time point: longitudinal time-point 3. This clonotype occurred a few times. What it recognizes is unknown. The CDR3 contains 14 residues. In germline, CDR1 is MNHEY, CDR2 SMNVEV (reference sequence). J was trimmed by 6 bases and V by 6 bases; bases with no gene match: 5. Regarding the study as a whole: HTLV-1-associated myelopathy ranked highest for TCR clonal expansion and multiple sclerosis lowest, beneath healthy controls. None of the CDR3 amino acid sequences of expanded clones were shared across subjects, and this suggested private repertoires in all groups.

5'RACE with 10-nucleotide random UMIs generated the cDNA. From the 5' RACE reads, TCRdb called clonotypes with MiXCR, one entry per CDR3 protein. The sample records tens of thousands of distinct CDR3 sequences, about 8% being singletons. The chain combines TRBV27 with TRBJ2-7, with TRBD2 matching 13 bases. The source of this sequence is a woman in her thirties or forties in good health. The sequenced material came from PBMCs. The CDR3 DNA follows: TGTGCCAGCAGCTCGGGGACTAGCGGGACCGAGCAGTACTTC. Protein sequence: CASSSGTSGTEQYF.